This TCR beta chain is drawn from a study of neurological immune-mediated disorders (dated by TCRdb to the late 2010s). Study-level background: Among the approximately 35 multiple sclerosis patients, relapsing-remitting MS was present in approximately 31 and secondary progressive MS was present in 3. Peripheral blood TCR-beta repertoires from patients with HTLV-I-associated myelopathy (HAM/TSP), patients with multiple sclerosis, and healthy controls were compared in the study using UMI-based sequencing. Longitudinal samples, technical triplicates and paired sorted CD4+ and CD8+ T-cell subsets, alongside PBMC samples, were included among the 90 to 130 TCR-beta libraries. The cohort was made up of around 70 subjects, consisting of some 15 HAM/TSP patients, roughly 35 multiple sclerosis patients and around 20 healthy controls. Paper-wide results and their limitations: The highest TCR clonal expansion was observed in HAM/TSP patients, whereas the lowest was observed in MS patients, even when compared with healthy controls. No identical CDR3 amino acid sequences were found to be shared among expanded clones across subjects, suggesting that TCR-beta repertoires were private in all groups. Repertoires from 18 of 34 MS patients were grouped by phylogenetic analysis into a cluster of related CDR3 sequences, suggesting a possible repertoire-level signature. No clinical or MRI features were associated with the MS cluster, and the authors said that larger cohorts are needed.

To synthesize cDNA, template-switch 5'RACE was performed with a primer carrying a 10-nucleotide random unique molecular identifier so that each TCR transcript was tagged. Over 180 million TCR-beta sequences, covering 15-18 subjects, were produced in each sequencing run. Total RNA was extracted with the RNeasy kit. Using the KAPA Real-time Library Amplification kit, TCR-beta VDJ regions were amplified with primers for the TCR constant region and the 5'RACE anchor. Sample indexes and Illumina adaptors were added in a first PCR, and a second PCR then increased library yield. After Ampure bead purification, the TCR product of roughly 650 bp was size-selected on a 2% E-gel SizeSelection system. Before pooling, library quality was checked on a Bioanalyzer, concentration was measured with Qubit, and libraries were quantified with the Kapa Library Quantification kit. Paired-end 2 x 150 bp sequencing of the libraries was performed on an Illumina HiSeq 2500. To increase sequence diversity, roughly 24-30% phiX was spiked into each library pool. As for the authors' bioinformatics: The quality-filtered reads were processed with the UMI-based MiGEC pipeline, whose error correction step removed more than 85% of the raw TCR sequences. VDJ genes were aligned to IMGT germline references, and each clonotype was defined by a unique CDR3 amino acid sequence together with V-J genes. Clonal expansion, Shannon diversity, and CDR3 relatedness (CalcPairwiseDistances, ClusterSamples) were evaluated with VDJtools, and phylogenetic trees were built with CLCbio workbench. Using coefficient-of-variation modelling across technical triplicates, the study counted a clone as expanded if it had at least 8 unique UMIs. The public reads were reprocessed in TCRdb via fastp at Q25 and MiXCR, keeping in-frame beta chains. Under each unique CDR3 protein, matching rows form one entry showing the most common genes and DNA. TCRdb's processing, not the study's, gives the V and J calls here. This sample is represented by some 83,000 distinct CDR3 sequences; just over 2.5% of them were singletons. The ten largest clones add up to about 1% of the sample.

CDR3 length: 11 amino acids, cysteine to phenylalanine. Only the CDR3 part of the read is kept: 33 bases, read in frame from the first base. V and J are truncated by 7 bases and 8 bases respectively, leaving an intervening sequence of 15 bases. Sequences SQVTM (CDR1) and ANQGSEA (CDR2) are obtained from the germline V gene. This clonotype was recorded at least ten times. Its antigen is not yet known. Base qualities were left out, and no much larger clone turns up one base away. For unsorted PBMC libraries, 2 million PBMCs were used after storage in RNAlater at -80 degrees C until RNA extraction. Multiple sclerosis patients were enrolled in a US clinical protocol evaluating disease progression by magnetic resonance imaging. Peripheral blood was subjected to Ficoll-Hypaque density gradient centrifugation to isolate PBMCs, which were then cryopreserved in liquid nitrogen.

Rearrangement joined TRBV29-1 to TRBJ2-7; the best D guess is TRBD1, with 6 bases matching. The TCR comes from a woman in her thirties with multiple sclerosis. The specimen was PBMCs. The bases are TGCAGCGGGGCTTACACAGGGAAGCAGTACTTC. It codes for CSGAYTGKQYF.